The clone carrying this TCR beta chain was counted at least ten times. The sample originates from a study of T cells in Graves' hyperthyroidism and ophthalmopathy. Amplified TCR beta CDR3 regions derived from RNA transcripts. First-round RT-PCR with HTBI primers amplified the TCR CDR3 region. One entry per CDR3 protein, called by TCRdb with MiXCR from the multiplex PCR reads. The table records some 620,000 distinct CDR3 sequences, roughly 17% of them present only once. V lost 0 bases and J lost 2, with 2 bases in between. Germline CDR1 and CDR2: MDHEN and SYDVKM. The CDR3 totals 12 residues. The chain recombines TRBV28 with TRBJ2-7; D is unclear. This TCR was sampled from a woman aged 25 to 39 with Graves' hyperthyroidism. The sample comprised blood. Here the CDR3 reads CASSLWAYEQYF. DNA of the CDR3: TGTGCCAGCAGTTTATGGGCCTACGAGCAGTACTTC.